These 21 T cell receptor beta chains came from one sample sequenced in a study of control samples from healthy donors and cancer patients. Profiling relied on immunoSEQ multiplex PCR, and the TCRdb table lists in-frame clones only, not all of them. The sample has 150,000 or so clones, around 94% seen once. Sequenced: PBMCs. The receptor set was obtained from a man aged 55 to 70 with colorectal cancer.

This chain uses TRBV27 with TRBJ2-5; D is possibly TRBD1 (8 bases). This CDR3 contains 14 residues. The germline CDR1 and CDR2 sequences are MNHEY and SMNVEV (reference sequence). V was cut by 2 bases and J by 5 bases, with 12 bases left in between. CDR3 nucleotides: TGTGCCAGCAGTTTACGGGGGGACAGGGAGACCCAGTACTTC. Its protein product is CASSLRGDRETQYF.

This clone was seen more than once but under ten times. V and J are TRBV2 and TRBJ1-3; D not certain. The V and J ends lost 2 bases and 1 base respectively, with 9 bases between them. The V gene's germline CDR1 is SNHLY and CDR2 FYNNEI. This CDR3 comprises 15 residues. This CDR3 is CASSEYTGSGNTIYF. In nucleotides, the CDR3 is TGTGCCAGCAGTGAATACACGGGTTCTGGAAACACCATATATTTT. Based on the CDR3 plus reference TRBV2 and TRBJ1-3, the full variable domain is EPEVTQTPSHQVTQMGQEVILRCVPISNHLYFYWYRQILGQKVEFLVSFYNNEISEKSEIFDDQFSVERPDGSNFTLKIRSTKLEDSAMYFCASSEYTGSGNTIYFGEGSWLTVV.

The table lists this clone with a few counts. The sample holds other DNA sequences that translate to the same CDR3. The CDR3 coding sequence is TGTGCCAGCAGCTCGGAGACCCAGTACTTC. The encoded protein is CASSSETQYF. The chain links TRBV7-9 to TRBJ2-5; no reliable D call. CDR3 size: 10 residues. V was pared by 4 bases and J by 5 bases, with 2 bases between. The germline V gene encodes CDR1 SEHNR and CDR2 FQNEAQ (reference sequence).

V usage is TRBV6-5 and J usage is TRBJ1-1; D remains unclear. CDR3 length: 13 residues. The V gene lost 4 bases and the J gene lost 3 bases, with 9 bases spanning the gap. Germline loops: CDR1 MNHEY, CDR2 SVGAGI. The CDR3, as DNA: TGTGCCAGCAGTTTGGTCATACACACTGAAGCTTTCTTT. Translated: CASSLVIHTEAFF.

V usage is TRBV10-1 and J usage is TRBJ2-7; 11 bases are shared with TRBD1. CDR1 is WNHNN, CDR2 SYGVQD, per germline (reference sequence). CDR3 length: 18 residues. J gave up 0 bases and V 0 bases, and 7 bases lay outside the gene matches. The CDR3: CASSESLDGTGGSYEQYF. CDR3 sequence (DNA): TGCGCCAGCAGTGAGTCCTTGGACGGGACAGGGGGCTCCTACGAGCAGTACTTC.

This rearrangement joins TRBV16 to TRBJ2-4; D not resolved. The germline V and J ends were trimmed by 0 bases and 10 bases, with 10 bases remaining between them. The germline V gene encodes CDR1 KGHSY and CDR2 FQNENV. The CDR3 has 13 residues. CDR3 nucleotides: TGTGCCAGCAGCCAATCTTCAGGCCCAATTCAGTACTTC. This gives the protein CASSQSSGPIQYF.

The chain carries TRBV6-5 and TRBJ1-5; a weak D match, TRBD1 (6 bases). Trimming shortened V by 6 bases and J by 4 bases, and 10 bases separated the two germline ends. This CDR3 has 13 residues. CDR1 MNHEY and CDR2 SVGAGI come from the germline V gene. CDR3 residues: CASRDSLNQPQHF. DNA of the CDR3: TGTGCCAGCAGGGACAGCCTAAATCAGCCCCAGCATTTT.

The chain is built from TRBV7-8 and TRBJ1-3, with TRBD1 as a possible D gene (5 bases). V was trimmed by 4 bases and J by 0 bases, leaving 10 bases between them. The CDR3 covers 15 residues. In germline, CDR1 is SGHVS, CDR2 FQNEAQ. This CDR3 is CASSSTVTSGNTIYF. CDR3 sequence (DNA): TGTGCCAGCAGCTCGACAGTTACCTCTGGAAACACCATATATTTT.

V gene TRBV18 combines with J gene TRBJ1-1, with 8 positions matching TRBD1. The CDR3 loop spans 15 amino acids. Germline V gene data show CDR1 as KGHSH and CDR2 as LQKENI. V gave up 6 bases and J gave up 0 bases; unmatched junction bases: 6. As DNA, the CDR3 is TGTGCCAGCTCCGACAGGGGCCTCATGAACACTGAAGCTTTCTTT. Encoded protein: CASSDRGLMNTEAFF.

This rearrangement joins TRBV6-5 to TRBJ1-2; a weak D match, TRBD1 (5 bases). V was trimmed by 6 bases and J by 4 bases, leaving 12 bases between them. The germline V gene encodes CDR1 MNHEY and CDR2 SVGAGI. CDR3 length: 13 amino acids. CDR3 DNA: TGTGCCAGCAGGCCCGGGGGTGGCTATGGCTACACCTTC. This gives the protein CASRPGGGYGYTF.

The V gene is TRBV7-8, the J gene TRBJ1-3; D uncertain. Trimming shortened V by 5 bases and J by 0 bases, and 17 bases separated the two germline ends. CDR1 and CDR2 from the germline V gene are SGHVS and FQNEAQ. CDR3 length equals 17 residues. The CDR3 DNA reads TGTGCCAGCAGCAACCAAGGACGGACGATCTCTGGAAACACCATATATTTT. Translation: CASSNQGRTISGNTIYF.

CDR3 in amino acids: CASSVQGFEQYF. In nucleotides, the CDR3 is TGTGCCAGCAGTGTACAGGGTTTTGAGCAGTACTTC. The rearrangement joins TRBV25-1 to TRBJ2-7, with TRBD1 as a possible D gene (6 bases). The CDR3 is made up of 12 amino acids. Deletions cut 4 bases from V and 7 bases from J, with 11 bases between. Germline CDR1 reads MGHDK; CDR2 reads SYGVNS.

This rearrangement joins TRBV4-2 to TRBJ2-3; TRBD2 aligns across 8 bases. The CDR3 consists of 19 residues. The V segment lost 0 bases and the J segment 0 bases; nucleotides outside the gene matches: 11. Germline assignment: CDR1 LGHNA and CDR2 YNFKEQ. The CDR3, as DNA: TGTGCCAGCAGCCAAGATAAGGCAGCGGGGGTTGCTAGCACAGATACGCAGTATTTT. Translation: CASSQDKAAGVASTDTQYF.

This rearrangement joins TRBV30 to TRBJ2-7, with 10 bases lining up with TRBD2. Germline CDR1 reads GTSNPN; CDR2 reads SVGIG (reference sequence). This CDR3 is 14 amino acids long. V was pared by 4 bases and J by 2 bases, with 5 bases of the junction left unmatched. The CDR3 sequence: CAWNKAGGPYEQYF. CDR3 DNA: TGTGCCTGGAATAAAGCGGGGGGGCCCTACGAGCAGTACTTC.

On this clone itself: At one end the junction does not follow the germline gene, possibly because of a read error. This chain joins TRBV3-1 (or the pseudogene TRBV3-2) and TRBJ1-2; D possibly corresponds to TRBD1 (6 bases). Germline V lookup: CDR1 LGHDT, CDR2 YNNKEL (reference sequence). The CDR3 loop spans 13 amino acids. The CDR3 DNA reads TGTGCCAGCAGCCTTACCGTGGGACATGGATACACCTTC. Its protein product is CASSLTVGHGYTF.

The chain employs TRBV7-2 and TRBJ1-2; D may be TRBD1 (6 bases). The CDR3 runs to 14 residues. V was cut by 7 bases and J by 2 bases, with 14 bases left in between. Germline CDR1 SGHTA, CDR2 FQGNSA. CDR3 sequence: CASTLPGENYGYTF. DNA for the CDR3: TGTGCCAGCACCCTTCCAGGGGAGAACTATGGCTACACCTTC.

The J gene is TRBJ2-2, the V gene TRBV10-3; TRBD1 is a possible D gene (6 bases). V lost 0 bases and J lost 5, with 7 bases in between. CDR3 length: 14 residues. Germline V gene sequence: CDR1 ENHRY, CDR2 SYGVKD. CDR3 DNA sequence: TGTGCCATCAGTGAGTCCACAGGGACCGGGGAGCTGTTTTTT. Translation gives CAISESTGTGELFF.

The gene calls are TRBV27 and TRBJ2-1, with 10 bases fitting TRBD1. V dropped 5 bases and J dropped 14; count of bases not matched to a gene: 15. The V gene's germline CDR1 is MNHEY and CDR2 SMNVEV (reference sequence). CDR3 length: 15 amino acids. The CDR3, as DNA: TGTGCCAGCAGTACCCAGCGACAGGGGGCGTGGGGGAAGTTCTTC. Translation: CASSTQRQGAWGKFF.

This chain uses TRBV6-2 or TRBV6-3 with TRBJ1-1; D is unresolved. Between the trimmed V and J ends, which lost 6 bases and 0 bases, there was a span of 5 bases. Germline V gene sequence: CDR1 MNHEY, CDR2 SVGEGT. This CDR3 comprises 12 residues. For the CDR3, the DNA is TGTGCCAGCAGCCATCTGAACACTGAAGCTTTCTTT. Residues: CASSHLNTEAFF.

The chain combines TRBV6-2 or TRBV6-3 with TRBJ2-7; D ambiguous. V was shortened by 5 bases and J by 2 bases, with 4 bases between the two germline ends. CDR3 length equals 11 residues. Germline CDR1 and CDR2: MNHEY and SVGEGT. The CDR3 sequence: CASSDTYEQYF. The CDR3 coding sequence is TGTGCCAGCAGTGACACCTACGAGCAGTACTTC.

The chain is built from TRBV7-8 and TRBJ2-5, with a weak D call TRBD2 (6 bases). Germline V gene lookup returns CDR1 SGHVS and CDR2 FQNEAQ. Trimming stripped 6 bases from V and 1 base from J, with 18 bases between. This CDR3 has 16 residues. Written as DNA, the CDR3 is TGTGCCAGCAGGGGCCGAGGAGGACTACCCCAAGAGACCCAGTACTTC. It codes for CASRGRGGLPQETQYF.